This T cell receptor beta chain is from a study of blood T cell repertoires in COVID-19. Looking at the study overall: Sources were T cells, B-cell-depleted T cells, or PBMCs; the material itself was cDNA or gDNA.

Data came from immunoSEQ multiplex PCR; TCRdb stores just in-frame clones and leaves some out. The sample lists about 260,000 clones; 86% were seen once. Self-reported history from a screening survey and questionnaire set each donor's cohort. This clonotype was sampled from a woman in her fifties or sixties who had recovered from COVID-19. The material sequenced was PBMCs or T cells enriched from blood (not recorded which).

CDR3 loop: CASSTEQGAANEKLFF. CDR3 DNA: TGTGCCAGCAGCACCGAACAGGGGGCGGCTAATGAAAAACTGTTTTTT. V is TRBV7-9 and J is TRBJ1-4, with TRBD1 matching 9 bases. Germline V gives CDR1 SEHNR, CDR2 FQNEAQ (reference sequence). This CDR3 region has 16 residues. V lost 5 bases to trimming and J lost 3 bases; unmatched junction nucleotides: 7.